The entry below gives a single TCR beta chain sequence along with its context. Its recognized antigen is unknown. Qualities for individual bases were not recorded, and no much larger clone is one base off. The immunoSEQ Assay, a bias-controlled multiplex PCR, was used to amplify TCRbeta CDR3 regions from genomic DNA. As for the authors' bioinformatics: Within the assay, amplification of reference gene primers was used to estimate how many nucleated cells each sample contained. To quantify the absolute abundance of each unique TCRbeta CDR3 rearrangement, sequence reads were collapsed and filtered. For each sample, productive Simpson clonality was calculated as the square root of Simpson's diversity index over productive rearrangements. The table comes from immuneACCESS by way of TCRdb, which keeps in-frame sequences with V and J called. Part of the clones is missing from these tables; in studies checked, under half for an unresolved V gene and the rest for unknown reasons. The V and J calls and clone size are taken from that table; D and trimming were inferred from the DNA. This sample holds some 100,000 clones; almost 90% were observed only once. Clones ranked in the top ten supply roughly 7.4% of the sample.

Each collaborating institution followed its own protocols to collect whole blood in K2EDTA tubes. Collaborator samples were shipped for TCRbeta analysis as frozen whole blood, isolated PBMCs, or DNA extracted from either sample type. This specimen belongs to a study of blood T cell repertoires in COVID-19 (dated by TCRdb to 2018 to 2021). With regard to the full study: Samples from collaborators originated in the United States, Italy and Spain and spanned both the acute and convalescent phases of COVID-19. The prospective study material was composed of cDNA or gDNA derived from T cells, B-cell-depleted T cells, or PBMCs. The samples were drawn from two sources: the first 160 participants of the ongoing ImmuneRACE study, and 1,254 subjects contributed by 6 global collaborators. Sample metadata almost always included a de-identified subject ID, COVID-19 status, age in years and sex. Where HLA class I and class II types were available, the types were taken from metadata supplied by the sample provider, not from assay-based typing. A freely available public database, intended as a resource for researchers studying the immune response to SARS-CoV-2, is where the repertoires were released. The dataset comprised deeply sampled blood TCRbeta repertoires from subjects exposed to, actively infected with, or recovered from COVID-19.

The junction carries 10 bases between V and J, which are trimmed by 3 bases and 2 bases respectively. The germline V gene gives CDR1 as SGHAT and CDR2 as FQNNGV. The CDR3 has 14 amino acids, counting the end cysteine and phenylalanine. Of all the DNA, just the CDR3 is kept, 42 bases in frame from base 1. Points the paper makes about the study in general: How much clinical and demographic metadata was included differed by source and by participant, and the metadata was provided uncurated.

This sequence was found in a woman between 65 and 79 years old with acute or convalescent COVID-19. Sequencing was done on a sample of peripheral blood. The V and J segments used are TRBV11-2 and TRBJ1-2, and the D gene may be TRBD1, 5 bases matching. The sequenced DNA is TGTGCCAGCAGCTTTGTTAGGGGAAACTATGGCTACACCTTC. Its translation reads: CASSFVRGNYGYTF.